This TCR beta chain was retrieved from a study of T-cell reconstitution after alpha-beta-depleted transplantation in children. During its preparation, the TCRbeta library received unique molecular identifiers. TCRdb passed the PCR reads through MiXCR, listing each CDR3 protein once. Of about 370,000 distinct CDR3 sequences listed, roughly 20% are singletons. In this sample, this clonotype turned up many times. Germline trimming cut 0 bases from V and 4 bases from J; bases unmatched to any gene: 4. The CDR3 is 16 residues long. From germline, CDR1 is MNHEY and CDR2 SVGEGT. The input for sequencing was PBMCs from the stem cell graft donor, taken from the stem cell graft. This chain connects TRBV6-2 or TRBV6-3 to TRBJ1-1; 11 nucleotides agree with TRBD1. This clonotype was sampled from a human donor who donated a stem cell graft to a child with acute myeloid leukemia. The chain's CDR3 is CASSYSGQGASTEAFF. The CDR3 DNA follows: TGTGCCAGCAGTTACTCCGGACAGGGGGCGTCCACTGAAGCTTTCTTT.